The entry that follows covers one T cell receptor (beta chain) sequence. Its antigen remains unknown. The sample comes from a study of T cells in localized non-small cell lung cancer. Study-wide points: Heterogeneity stays possible, as sequencing covered only one tumor region. Among the tissues sampled, uninvolved adjacent lung had the highest T cell clonality, above tumor.

This CDR3 spans 15 amino acids. CDR1 SGHNT and CDR2 YENEEA come from the germline V gene. Trimming at V came to 5 bases and at J to 4 bases, leaving 9 bases not matched to a gene. The method was immunoSEQ multiplex PCR; TCRdb's version includes in-frame clones alone and lacks a portion of them. The table shows about 2,600 clones, with approximately 25% occurring only once. V and J are TRBV11-3 and TRBJ2-7; 9 nucleotides agree with TRBD2. The TCR was taken from a female donor aged 60 or older with stage I lung adenocarcinoma. The starting material was lung tumor tissue, obtained before any cancer treatment. The CDR3 DNA follows: TGTGCCAGCAGCATCCAAGCGGGGGGTGCTTACGAGCAGTACTTC. It encodes CASSIQAGGAYEQYF.